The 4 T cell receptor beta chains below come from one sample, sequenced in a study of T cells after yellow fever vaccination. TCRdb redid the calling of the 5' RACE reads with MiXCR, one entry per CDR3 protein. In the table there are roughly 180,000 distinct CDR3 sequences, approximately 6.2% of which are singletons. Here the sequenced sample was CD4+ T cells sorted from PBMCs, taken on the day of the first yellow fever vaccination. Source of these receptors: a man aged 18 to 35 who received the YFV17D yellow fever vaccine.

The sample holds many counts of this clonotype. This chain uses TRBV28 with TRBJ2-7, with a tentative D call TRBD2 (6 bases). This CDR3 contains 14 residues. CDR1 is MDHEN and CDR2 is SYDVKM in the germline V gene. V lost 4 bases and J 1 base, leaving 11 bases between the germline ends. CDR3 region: CASSSPGRSYEQYV. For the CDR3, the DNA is TGTGCCAGCAGTTCCCCGGGGAGGTCCTACGAGCAGTACGTC.

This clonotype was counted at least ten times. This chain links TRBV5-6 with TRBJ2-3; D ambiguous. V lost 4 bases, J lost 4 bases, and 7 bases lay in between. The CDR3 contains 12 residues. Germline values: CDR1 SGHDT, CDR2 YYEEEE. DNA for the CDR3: TGTGCCAGCAGCCGTTACCCAGATACGCAGTATTTT. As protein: CASSRYPDTQYF.

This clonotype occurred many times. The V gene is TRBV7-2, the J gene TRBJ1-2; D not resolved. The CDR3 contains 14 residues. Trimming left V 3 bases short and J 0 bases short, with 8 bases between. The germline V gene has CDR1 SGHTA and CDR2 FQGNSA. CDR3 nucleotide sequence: TGTGCCAGCAGCTTGGAGCGAGCTAACTATGGCTACACCTTC. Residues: CASSLERANYGYTF.

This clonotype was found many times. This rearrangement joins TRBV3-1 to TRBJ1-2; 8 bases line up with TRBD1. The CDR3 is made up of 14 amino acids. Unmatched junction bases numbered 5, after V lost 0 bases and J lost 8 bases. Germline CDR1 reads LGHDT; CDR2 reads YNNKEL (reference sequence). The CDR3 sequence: CASSQERTGKGYTF. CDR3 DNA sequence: TGTGCCAGCAGCCAAGAACGGACAGGGAAGGGCTACACCTTC.